This T cell receptor beta chain was observed in a study of technical replicates of blood from several donors. Sequencing used immunoSEQ multiplex PCR; TCRdb keeps in-frame clones, though not all of them. This sample has about 83,000 clones; about 96% occur once, and the top ten carry about 0.31%. The receptor's source is a human donor in good health. Sequencing was done on a sample of T cells isolated from PBMCs.

The DNA for the CDR3 is TGTGCCAGCGGATCCTTAACCGGGGTAAGGAACACTGAAGCTTTCTTT. This gives the protein CASGSLTGVRNTEAFF. This chain links TRBV28 with TRBJ1-1; no clear D gene. The CDR3 covers 16 residues. Per the germline V gene, CDR1 is MDHEN and CDR2 is SYDVKM. V lost 8 bases and J 1 base, leaving 20 bases between the germline ends.